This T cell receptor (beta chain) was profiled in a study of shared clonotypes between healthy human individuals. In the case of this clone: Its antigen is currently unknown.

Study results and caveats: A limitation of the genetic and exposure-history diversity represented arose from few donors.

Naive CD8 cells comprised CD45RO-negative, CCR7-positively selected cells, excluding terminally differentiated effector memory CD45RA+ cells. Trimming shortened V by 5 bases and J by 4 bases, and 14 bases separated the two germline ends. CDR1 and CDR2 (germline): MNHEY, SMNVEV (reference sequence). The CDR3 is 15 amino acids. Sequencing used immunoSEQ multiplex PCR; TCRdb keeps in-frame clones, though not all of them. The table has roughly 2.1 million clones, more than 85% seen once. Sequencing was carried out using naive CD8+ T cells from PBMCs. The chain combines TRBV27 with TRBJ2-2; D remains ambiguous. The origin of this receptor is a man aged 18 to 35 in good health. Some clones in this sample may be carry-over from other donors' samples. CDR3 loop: CASSTQIVPTGELFF. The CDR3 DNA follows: TGTGCCAGCAGTACCCAGATAGTCCCCACCGGGGAGCTGTTTTTT.